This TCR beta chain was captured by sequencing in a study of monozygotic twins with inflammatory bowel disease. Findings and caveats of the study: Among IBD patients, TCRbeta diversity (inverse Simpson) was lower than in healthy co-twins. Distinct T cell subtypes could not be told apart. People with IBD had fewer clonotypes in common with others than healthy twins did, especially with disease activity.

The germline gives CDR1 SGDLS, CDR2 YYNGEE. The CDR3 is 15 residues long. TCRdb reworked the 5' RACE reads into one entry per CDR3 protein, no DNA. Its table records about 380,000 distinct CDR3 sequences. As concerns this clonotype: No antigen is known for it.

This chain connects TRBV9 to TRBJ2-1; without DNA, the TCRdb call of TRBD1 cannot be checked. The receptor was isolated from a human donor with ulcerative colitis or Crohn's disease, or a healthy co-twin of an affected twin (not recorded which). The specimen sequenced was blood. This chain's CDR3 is CASSPRGGNYNEQFF. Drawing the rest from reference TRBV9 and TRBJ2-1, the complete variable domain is DSGVTQTPKHLITATGQRVTLRCSPRSGDLSVYWYQQSLDQGLQFLIQYYNGEERAKGNILERFSAQQFPDLHSELNLSSLELGDSALYFCASSPRGGNYNEQFFGPGTRLTVL.